This TCR beta chain was captured by sequencing in a study of Graves' ophthalmopathy and Graves' hyperthyroidism. Amplified material comprised TCR beta CDR3 regions derived from RNA transcripts. An initial RT-PCR round employing HTBI primers preceded a second-round multiplex PCR. Each CDR3 protein is one row after TCRdb ran MiXCR on the multiplex PCR reads. Here the sample spans 400,000 to 500,000 distinct CDR3 sequences, approximately 21% being singletons. This clonotype came up many times. The PBMCs used were ones drawn from 10 ml of fresh peripheral blood. Between the trimmed V and J ends, which lost 3 bases and 1 base, there was a span of 7 bases. There are 14 residues in the CDR3. Germline-derived CDR1 and CDR2 are SQVTM and ANQGSEA.

The rearrangement links TRBV29-1 to TRBJ2-6, with D possibly TRBD1 on 5 matching bases. The clonotype originates from a woman younger than 30 with stable Graves' hyperthyroidism. The specimen sequenced was peripheral blood. The CDR3 DNA follows: TGCAGCGTTGAGAAGGGGTCTGGGGCCAACGTCCTGACTTTC. Its translation: CSVEKGSGANVLTF.